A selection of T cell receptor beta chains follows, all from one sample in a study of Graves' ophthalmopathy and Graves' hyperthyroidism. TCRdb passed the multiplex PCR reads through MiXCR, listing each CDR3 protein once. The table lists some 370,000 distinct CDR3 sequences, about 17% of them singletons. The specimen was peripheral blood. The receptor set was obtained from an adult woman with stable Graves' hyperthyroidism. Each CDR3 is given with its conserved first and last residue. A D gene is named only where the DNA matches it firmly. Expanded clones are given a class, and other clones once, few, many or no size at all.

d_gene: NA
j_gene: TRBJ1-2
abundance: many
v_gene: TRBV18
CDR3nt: TGTGCCAGCTCACCATTAGCCGGGCGAGGCGGCTACACCTTC
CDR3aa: CASSPLAGRGGYTF

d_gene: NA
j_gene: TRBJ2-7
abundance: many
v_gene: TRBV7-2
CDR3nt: TGTGCCAGCAGCTTAGTACACCCTGGCGTTGGCTACGAGCAGTACTTC
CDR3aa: CASSLVHPGVGYEQYF

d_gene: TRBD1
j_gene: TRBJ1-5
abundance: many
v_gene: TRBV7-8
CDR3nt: TGTGCCAGCAGCTTAGCGAGAGGACAGGTTATTCAGCCCCAGCATTTT
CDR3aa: CASSLARGQVIQPQHF

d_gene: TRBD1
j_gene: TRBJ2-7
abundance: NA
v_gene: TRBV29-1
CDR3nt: TGCAGCGTTGCAGCCGGGACAGTGTACGAGCAGTACTTC
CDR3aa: CSVAAGTVYEQYF

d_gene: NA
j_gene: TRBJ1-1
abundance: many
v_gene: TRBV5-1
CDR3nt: TGCGCCAGCAGCTTGGTTTTCGGGGGGCTCGAGACTGAAGCTTTCTTT
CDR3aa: CASSLVFGGLETEAFF

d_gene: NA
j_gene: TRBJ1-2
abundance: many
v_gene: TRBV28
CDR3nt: TGTGCCAGCAGTTTCCTTGGGTTGCCGGGTCGAATTAAAATTAACTATGGCTACACCTTC
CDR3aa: CASSFLGLPGRIKINYGYTF

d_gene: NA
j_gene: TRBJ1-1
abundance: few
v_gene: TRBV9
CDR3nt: TGTGCCAGCAGCGTAGGTAGCGGTCATGGGGCTTTCTTT
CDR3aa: CASSVGSGHGAFF

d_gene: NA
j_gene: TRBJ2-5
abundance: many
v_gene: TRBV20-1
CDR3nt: TGCAGTGCTCCCCAAGGGGAGACAGGACAGGAGACCCAGTACTTC
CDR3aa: CSAPQGETGQETQYF

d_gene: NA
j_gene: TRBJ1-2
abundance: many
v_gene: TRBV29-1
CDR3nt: TGCAGCGCACGCTACCCAATTTCGGATGGCTACACCTTC
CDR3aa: CSARYPISDGYTF

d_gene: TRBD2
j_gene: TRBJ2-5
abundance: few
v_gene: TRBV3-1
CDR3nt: TGTGCCAGCAGCCCTTCCCTAGCGGGAGGGCCGGAGACCCAGTACTTC
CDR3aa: CASSPSLAGGPETQYF

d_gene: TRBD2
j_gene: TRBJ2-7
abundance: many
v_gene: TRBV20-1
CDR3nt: TGCAGTGCTAGAGACAGTTGGGGGGGGTACGAGCAGTACTTC
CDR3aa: CSARDSWGGYEQYF

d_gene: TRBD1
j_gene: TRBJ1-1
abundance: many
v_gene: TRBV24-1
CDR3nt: TGTGCCACCAGGGACAGGGGATACACTGAAGCTTTCTTT
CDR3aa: CATRDRGYTEAFF

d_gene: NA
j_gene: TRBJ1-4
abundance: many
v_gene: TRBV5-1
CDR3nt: TGCGCCAGCAGCTTGGCCGGGAGCCAACACACTAATGAAAAACTGTTTTTT
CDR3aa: CASSLAGSQHTNEKLFF

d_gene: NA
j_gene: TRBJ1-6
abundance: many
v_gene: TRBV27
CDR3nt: TGTGCCAGCAGTATCACGACAGAAAATTCACCCCTCCACTTT
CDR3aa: CASSITTENSPLHF